This T cell receptor (beta chain) is drawn from a study of shared clonotypes between healthy human individuals. A CD45RA-negative memory subset and a CD45RA+ naive subset were separated from the CD4+ cells. Generated by immunoSEQ multiplex PCR, the TCRdb table keeps only in-frame clones and is missing some. In the table there are some 2,000,000 clones, approximately 94% of which are singletons. V lost 4 bases to trimming and J lost 2 bases, with 12 bases between them. Germline-derived CDR1 and CDR2 are SNHLY and FYNNEI. The CDR3 is made up of 14 amino acids. The chain is built from TRBV2 and TRBJ2-7; maybe TRBD2 (6 bases). What was sequenced was naive CD4+ T cells sorted from blood. Subset specified: CD45RA+ positively selected. This receptor was obtained from a man aged 18 to 29 in good health. CDR3: CASSATGGAYEQYF. CDR3 nucleotide sequence: TGTGCCAGCAGTGCCACCGGGGGAGCCTACGAGCAGTACTTC.